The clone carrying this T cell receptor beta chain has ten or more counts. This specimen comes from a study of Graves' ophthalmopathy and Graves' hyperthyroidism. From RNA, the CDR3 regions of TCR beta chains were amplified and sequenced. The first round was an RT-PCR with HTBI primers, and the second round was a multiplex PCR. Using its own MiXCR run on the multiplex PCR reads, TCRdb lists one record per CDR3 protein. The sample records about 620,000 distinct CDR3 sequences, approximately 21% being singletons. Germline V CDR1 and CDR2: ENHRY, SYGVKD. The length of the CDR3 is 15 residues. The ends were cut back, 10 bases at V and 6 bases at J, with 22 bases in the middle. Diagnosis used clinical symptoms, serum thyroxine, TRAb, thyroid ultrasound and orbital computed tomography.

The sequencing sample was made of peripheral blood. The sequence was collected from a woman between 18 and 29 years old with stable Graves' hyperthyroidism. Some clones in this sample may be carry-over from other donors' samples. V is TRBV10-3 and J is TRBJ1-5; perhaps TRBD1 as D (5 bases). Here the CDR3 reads CATRGLNAPSQPQHF. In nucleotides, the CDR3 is TGTGCCACCCGGGGCCTGAATGCCCCAAGTCAGCCCCAGCATTTT.